Presented here are 30 T cell receptor beta chains from one specimen sequenced in a study of blood T cell repertoires in COVID-19. Sequencing used immunoSEQ multiplex PCR; TCRdb keeps in-frame clones, though not all of them. The top ten hold about 3.3% of the sample, which has roughly 200,000 clones, roughly 89% seen once. The material sequenced was PBMCs or T cells enriched from blood (not recorded which). The source of these receptors is a woman aged 25 to 39 who had been exposed to COVID-19.

This chain connects TRBV30 to TRBJ1-5; 7 bases line up with TRBD1. Per germline, CDR1 GTSNPN and CDR2 SVGIG (reference sequence). CDR3 length equals 18 residues. Germline trimming cut 1 base from V and 4 bases from J; bases unmatched to any gene: 16. CDR3 in amino acids: CAWSGLPPGGRGNQPQHF. CDR3 DNA: TGTGCCTGGAGTGGCCTTCCCCCCGGAGGCAGGGGGAATCAGCCCCAGCATTTT.

The V call is TRBV5-4, the J call TRBJ2-5; tentative D call: TRBD1 (5 bases). This CDR3 has 14 amino acids. Trimming left V 3 bases short and J 5 bases short, with 14 bases between. Per germline, CDR1 SGHNT and CDR2 YYREEE (reference sequence). The CDR3 DNA reads as TGTGCCAGCAGCTCTCGGCAGGGCTTGGAGACCCAGTACTTC. Amino acid sequence: CASSSRQGLETQYF.

The chain carries TRBV5-1 and TRBJ1-1; 8 positions agree with TRBD1. J was trimmed by 8 bases and V by 0 bases; bases with no gene match: 6. From germline, CDR1 is SGHRS and CDR2 YFSETQ. This CDR3 region has 14 residues. CDR3 in DNA: TGCGCCAGCAGCTTGGTAACCGGGACAGGAGAAGCTTTCTTT. Its protein product is CASSLVTGTGEAFF.

The chain uses TRBV3-1 (or the pseudogene TRBV3-2) and TRBJ1-1; maybe TRBD1 (6 bases). Germline assignment: CDR1 LGHDT and CDR2 YNNKEL (reference sequence). This CDR3 spans 14 amino acids. V lost 3 bases and J 6 bases, leaving 14 bases between the germline ends. The CDR3 protein is CASSHQGYQAEAFF. The CDR3 nucleotides are TGTGCCAGCAGCCATCAGGGGTACCAGGCTGAAGCTTTCTTT.

The V gene is TRBV18, the J gene TRBJ2-7; D perhaps matches TRBD2 (5 bases). V was cut by 3 bases and J by 7 bases, with 19 bases left in between. The length of the CDR3 is 15 residues. In germline, CDR1 is KGHSH, CDR2 LQKENI. The CDR3 DNA reads as TGTGCCAGCTCACCGAGGAGGTGGGAACAGTGGGAGCAGTACTTC. Encoded protein: CASSPRRWEQWEQYF.

The V call is TRBV2, the J call TRBJ1-4; D is unclear. This CDR3 has 13 residues. Trimming shortened V by 7 bases and J by 0 bases, and 6 bases separated the two germline ends. The V gene's germline CDR1 is SNHLY and CDR2 FYNNEI. In nucleotides, the CDR3 is TGTGCCAGCAAATTAACAACTAATGAAAAACTGTTTTTT. Translation: CASKLTTNEKLFF.

This clone was detected once. The rearrangement joins TRBV9 to TRBJ1-1; a weak D match, TRBD1 (5 bases). CDR1 and CDR2 (germline): SGDLS, YYNGEE. CDR3 length: 15 residues. Trimming pared 3 bases from V and 4 bases from J, leaving 16 bases between. The CDR3 here is CASSADREGITEAFF. CDR3 nucleotides: TGTGCCAGCAGCGCCGACCGGGAGGGGATCACTGAAGCTTTCTTT.

The J gene is TRBJ1-1, the V gene TRBV9; no firm D call. The germline V and J ends were trimmed by 0 bases and 0 bases, with 3 bases remaining between them. The V gene's germline CDR1 is SGDLS and CDR2 YYNGEE. The CDR3 loop spans 13 amino acids. DNA of the CDR3: TGTGCCAGCAGCGTAGCCGTGAACACTGAAGCTTTCTTT. It encodes CASSVAVNTEAFF.

The chain recombines TRBV7-9 with TRBJ2-7; D remains ambiguous. The CDR3 spans 12 residues. V gave up 1 base and J gave up 6 bases, with 7 bases separating them. CDR1 is SEHNR and CDR2 is FQNEAQ in the germline V gene (reference sequence). The CDR3 sequence is CASSLEHREQYF. The DNA of the CDR3 is TGTGCCAGCAGCTTAGAGCATCGCGAGCAGTACTTC.

This clone was detected only once. The chain couples TRBV21-1 to TRBJ1-4; the D call of TRBD1 is as the table states it, not checked on the DNA. TRBV21-1 is a pseudogene locus. The CDR3 has 18 amino acids. CDR3 coding DNA: TGTGCCAGCAGCAAAAAAATTGGACAGGGGGCGCGGAGAGAAAAACTGTTTTTT. It specifies CASSKKIGQGARREKLFF.

The chain uses TRBV5-6 and TRBJ2-5; D may be TRBD2 (7 bases). CDR1 is SGHDT and CDR2 is YYEEEE in the germline V gene. The CDR3 spans 15 residues. V shed 4 bases and J shed 5 bases, with 18 bases lying between them. The CDR3 here is CASSPEWGGLETQYF. The CDR3 nucleotides are TGTGCCAGCAGCCCGGAGTGGGGGGGCCTTGAGACCCAGTACTTC.

The V gene is TRBV2, the J gene TRBJ1-1; D may be TRBD1 (5 bases). The V gene's germline CDR1 is SNHLY and CDR2 FYNNEI. Between the trimmed V and J ends, which lost 7 bases and 7 bases, there was a span of 13 bases. The CDR3 runs 12 residues. The CDR3, as DNA: TGTGCCAGCAAAGGGGATCAATATGAAGCTTTCTTT. Amino acids: CASKGDQYEAFF. Full variable domain (rest looked up from reference TRBV2 and TRBJ1-1): EPEVTQTPSHQVTQMGQEVILRCVPISNHLYFYWYRQILGQKVEFLVSFYNNEISEKSEIFDDQFSVERPDGSNFTLKIRSTKLEDSAMYFCASKGDQYEAFFGQGTRLTVV.

This clone was detected only a few times. This chain joins TRBV4-1 and TRBJ1-2; maybe TRBD1 (5 bases). In germline, CDR1 is MGHRA, CDR2 YSYEKL. The V end was cut by 4 bases, the J end by 5 bases, with 17 bases between. The CDR3 has 15 amino acids. The CDR3 DNA sequence: TGCGCCAGCAGCCCGCGGGGAGGGGAAGGGTATGGCTACACCTTC. It yields the protein CASSPRGGEGYGYTF.

The chain employs TRBV9 and TRBJ2-3, with D tentatively TRBD2 (5 bases). The germline gives CDR1 SGDLS, CDR2 YYNGEE. V lost 0 bases and J 5 bases, leaving 10 bases between the germline ends. The CDR3 sequence is 14 residues long. The CDR3 sequence: CASSVGSGGDTQYF. The CDR3, as DNA: TGTGCCAGCAGCGTAGGATCAGGAGGAGATACGCAGTATTTT.

The rearrangement uses TRBV12-3 or TRBV12-4 and TRBJ1-1, with D uncertain. V was pared by 6 bases and J by 2 bases, with 10 bases between. CDR3 length equals 13 residues. CDR3 bases: TGTGCCAGCAGCCCCGACTCAAACACTGAAGCTTTCTTT. Protein product: CASSPDSNTEAFF.

This clone was observed a few times. This sequence joins TRBV7-9 and TRBJ1-1, with TRBD1 as a possible D gene (6 bases). From germline, CDR1 is SEHNR and CDR2 FQNEAQ (reference sequence). V dropped 5 bases and J dropped 1 base, with 14 bases sitting between them. The CDR3 totals 15 residues. The CDR3 sequence: CASSQSTGRNTEAFF. The CDR3, as DNA: TGTGCCAGCAGCCAATCTACAGGGCGGAACACTGAAGCTTTCTTT.

This clone has more than one count but fewer than ten. The CDR3 DNA reads TGTGCCAGCAGTGAAGTCCCGGGACAGCCCTATGGCTACACCTTC. Its protein product is CASSEVPGQPYGYTF. V is TRBV25-1 and J is TRBJ1-2, with 7 nucleotides matching TRBD1. The ends lost 2 bases at V and 4 bases at J; junction bases unmatched: 7. The CDR3 has 15 residues. Per the germline V gene, CDR1 is MGHDK and CDR2 is SYGVNS.

V gene TRBV10-3 combines with J gene TRBJ2-7, with a weak D call TRBD2 (5 bases). V dropped 10 bases and J dropped 1 base, with 14 bases sitting between them. Per germline, CDR1 ENHRY and CDR2 SYGVKD. CDR3 size: 13 residues. CDR3 in amino acids: CATEEDASYEQYF. DNA for the CDR3: TGTGCCACTGAGGAGGATGCATCCTACGAGCAGTACTTC.

The chain has TRBV9 and TRBJ1-6; D is uncertain. This CDR3 is 14 amino acids long. Trimming pared 3 bases from V and 9 bases from J, leaving 13 bases between. The germline V gene encodes CDR1 SGDLS and CDR2 YYNGEE. The CDR3 DNA reads TGTGCCAGCAGCGCTCCGGACTTGGGTTCACCCCTCCACTTT. Protein product: CASSAPDLGSPLHF.

CDR3 region: CASSSGTVITDTQYF. CDR3 nucleotides: TGCGCCAGCAGTTCCGGGACAGTAATCACAGATACGCAGTATTTT. The rearrangement uses TRBV5-1 and TRBJ2-3, with 7 nucleotides matching TRBD1. This CDR3 is built from 15 residues. The V and J ends lost 5 bases and 2 bases, in that order; junction bases with no gene match: 8. Germline lookup yields CDR1 SGHRS and CDR2 YFSETQ.

V usage is TRBV10-3 and J usage is TRBJ1-4; D is unresolved. Trimming cost V 6 bases and J 0 bases, with 8 bases left between them. The CDR3 is made up of 14 amino acids. Per germline, CDR1 ENHRY and CDR2 SYGVKD. The CDR3: CAIRQAATNEKLFF. Here the CDR3 DNA reads TGTGCCATCAGGCAGGCCGCAACTAATGAAAAACTGTTTTTT.

V and J are TRBV10-3 and TRBJ1-1; weak D call: TRBD1 (5 bases). In germline, CDR1 is ENHRY, CDR2 SYGVKD. The CDR3 consists of 15 residues. The germline V and J ends were trimmed by 5 bases and 0 bases, with 13 bases remaining between them. CDR3: CAISQAGPMNTEAFF. The CDR3 coding sequence is TGTGCCATCAGTCAGGCAGGGCCGATGAACACTGAAGCTTTCTTT.

The rearrangement uses TRBV3-1 (or the pseudogene TRBV3-2) and TRBJ1-2; TRBD1 aligns across 8 bases. The CDR3 runs 13 residues. The V gene end was trimmed by 2 bases and the J gene end by 7 bases; junction bases not matched to a gene: 3. From germline, CDR1 is LGHDT and CDR2 YNNKEL (reference sequence). CDR3 nucleotides: TGTGCCAGCAGCCAATCCGGGACAGGTGGCTACACCTTC. Its protein product is CASSQSGTGGYTF.

In nucleotides, the CDR3 is TGTGCCAGCCATAAAAGGGGCAGGGGCCTCATGAACACTGAAGCTTTCTTT. Protein product: CASHKRGRGLMNTEAFF. The chain combines TRBV2 with TRBJ1-1, with D perhaps matching TRBD1 (6 bases). The CDR3 totals 17 residues. Germline V gene sequence: CDR1 SNHLY, CDR2 FYNNEI. Between the trimmed V and J ends, which lost 8 bases and 0 bases, there was a span of 22 bases.

The chain uses TRBV2 and TRBJ1-2, with 8 positions matching TRBD1. The junction had 2 bases not matched to a gene; V was cut back by 2 bases and J by 3 bases. The CDR3 extends over 14 amino acids. Looked up from germline, CDR1 is SNHLY and CDR2 is FYNNEI. The CDR3 spells CASSEQGADYGYTF. CDR3 in DNA: TGTGCCAGCAGTGAACAGGGGGCGGACTATGGCTACACCTTC. Supplemented by reference TRBV2 and TRBJ1-2, the full variable domain reads EPEVTQTPSHQVTQMGQEVILRCVPISNHLYFYWYRQILGQKVEFLVSFYNNEISEKSEIFDDQFSVERPDGSNFTLKIRSTKLEDSAMYFCASSEQGADYGYTFGSGTRLTVV.

The chain employs TRBV6-1 and TRBJ1-2; possible D gene TRBD1, 6 bases. V lost 3 bases, J lost 5 bases, and 13 bases lay in between. CDR1 is MNHNS and CDR2 is SASEGT in the germline V gene. The length of the CDR3 is 14 residues. CDR3 sequence (DNA): TGTGCCAGCAGTGAGGGGACATCTGTATATGGCTACACCTTC. As protein: CASSEGTSVYGYTF.

The chain uses TRBV5-4 and TRBJ1-2, with 9 bases lining up with TRBD1. The junction had 0 bases not matched to a gene; V was cut back by 4 bases and J by 5 bases. Germline assignment: CDR1 SGHNT and CDR2 YYREEE (reference sequence). The CDR3 is 12 amino acids. CDR3 residues: CASSGTGYGYTF. CDR3 sequence (DNA): TGTGCCAGCAGCGGGACAGGGTATGGCTACACCTTC.

The count of this clone is one. This sequence joins TRBV5-1 and TRBJ1-1; the D gene is possibly TRBD1 (5 bases). Germline V gene data show CDR1 as SGHRS and CDR2 as YFSETQ. V was pared by 0 bases and J by 4 bases, with 19 bases between. The CDR3 runs to 17 residues. The CDR3 DNA reads as TGCGCCAGCAGCTTGGATGGGAGGGGCGACGGGGGCACTGAAGCTTTCTTT. Residues: CASSLDGRGDGGTEAFF.

The chain uses TRBV4-2 and TRBJ1-4; 8 bases agree with TRBD1. Unmatched junction bases numbered 10, after V lost 0 bases and J lost 4 bases. The CDR3 is made up of 18 amino acids. In germline, CDR1 is LGHNA, CDR2 YNFKEQ. The CDR3 DNA is TGTGCCAGCAGCCAAGATGGGGTACAGGGGGAGGGTAATGAAAAACTGTTTTTT. Its protein is CASSQDGVQGEGNEKLFF.

The gene calls are TRBV5-1 and TRBJ2-2; 8 positions agree with TRBD1. The junction had 4 bases not matched to a gene; V was cut back by 0 bases and J by 0 bases. The CDR3 has 17 residues. Germline values: CDR1 SGHRS, CDR2 YFSETQ. DNA for the CDR3: TGCGCCAGCAGCTTGGACATGACAGGGGCGAACACCGGGGAGCTGTTTTTT. It is translated as CASSLDMTGANTGELFF.